A selection of T cell receptor beta chains follows, all from one sample in a study of blood T cell repertoires in COVID-19. Some clones are missing from TCRdb's copy, which holds only in-frame ones; the method was immunoSEQ multiplex PCR. This table holds 150,000 or so clones, roughly 82% found once. The source material was peripheral blood. Receptor source: a woman aged 50 to 65 in a cohort sampled during active or convalescent COVID-19. Both conserved end residues are part of each CDR3. The order of the fields is CDR3 DNA, CDR3 protein, V gene, D gene, clone size, J gene. D genes are given only for firm matches. Only part of the rows carry a size: once, few, many, or a class if the clone is expanded.

CDR3 DNA: TGTGCCAGCTCACCAGGGGAGGGACAGGGAAAGCCCCAGCATTTT
CDR3 protein: CASSPGEGQGKPQHF
V gene: TRBV18
D gene: TRBD1
clone size: .
J gene: TRBJ1-5

CDR3 DNA: TGTGCCAGCAGCCAGACTAGCGGTTTGGCGAATGAGCAGTTCTTC
CDR3 protein: CASSQTSGLANEQFF
V gene: TRBV6-4
D gene: TRBD2
clone size: .
J gene: TRBJ2-1

CDR3 DNA: TGTGCCAGCAGTCGGGAGCGCGTGAAAAATTCACCCCTCCACTTT
CDR3 protein: CASSRERVKNSPLHF
V gene: TRBV6-5
D gene: .
clone size: .
J gene: TRBJ1-6

CDR3 DNA: TGTGCCAGCAGTCAGGGACTAGCGATTGAGCAGTTCTTC
CDR3 protein: CASSQGLAIEQFF
V gene: TRBV5-8
D gene: TRBD2
clone size: few
J gene: TRBJ2-1

CDR3 DNA: TGCGCCAGCAGTGAGTCGGCAGGAAGCAGCTACGAGCAGTACTTC
CDR3 protein: CASSESAGSSYEQYF
V gene: TRBV10-2
D gene: .
clone size: .
J gene: TRBJ2-7

CDR3 DNA: TGTGCCAGCAGCCATCCCGACACCGGGGAGCTGTTTTTT
CDR3 protein: CASSHPDTGELFF
V gene: TRBV3-1/TRBV3-2
D gene: .
clone size: few
J gene: TRBJ2-2

CDR3 DNA: TGTGCCAGTAGTATAGGCGGAACACCCAATTCACCCCTCCACTTT
CDR3 protein: CASSIGGTPNSPLHF
V gene: TRBV19
D gene: .
clone size: .
J gene: TRBJ1-6

CDR3 DNA: TGTGCCAGCAGCTTAGTAAGGACGGGCGGGAACTCTGGAAACACCATATATTTT
CDR3 protein: CASSLVRTGGNSGNTIYF
V gene: TRBV5-4
D gene: .
clone size: .
J gene: TRBJ1-3

CDR3 DNA: TGTGCCAGCAGTCGCCGCGCGGGGGCGGGGTCTGGAAACACCATATATTTT
CDR3 protein: CASSRRAGAGSGNTIYF
V gene: TRBV7-9
D gene: .
clone size: .
J gene: TRBJ1-3

CDR3 DNA: TGTGCCAGCAGCTTAGAACCAGGGGGTTATGGCTACACCTTC
CDR3 protein: CASSLEPGGYGYTF
V gene: TRBV11-2
D gene: TRBD1
clone size: many
J gene: TRBJ1-2

CDR3 DNA: TGTGCCTGGACCAAGGGGTCTTTTTTGAGGGAGACCCAGTACTTC
CDR3 protein: CAWTKGSFLRETQYF
V gene: TRBV30
D gene: .
clone size: .
J gene: TRBJ2-5

CDR3 DNA: TGTGCAAGCTTCCCAGGCGGGAGAGCTAGCACAGATACGCAGTATTTT
CDR3 protein: CASFPGGRASTDTQYF
V gene: TRBV2
D gene: TRBD2
clone size: .
J gene: TRBJ2-3

CDR3 DNA: TGTGCCATCAGTGAGAGAGGGGGGGGTTATGGCTACACCTTC
CDR3 protein: CAISERGGGYGYTF
V gene: TRBV10-3
D gene: .
clone size: .
J gene: TRBJ1-2

CDR3 DNA: TGTGCCAGCAGCAACACCAGGGGTCGTAACTATGGCTACACCTTC
CDR3 protein: CASSNTRGRNYGYTF
V gene: TRBV4-2
D gene: .
clone size: .
J gene: TRBJ1-2

CDR3 DNA: TGTGCCAGCAGCGGGACAGGGGTGGGGACTGAAGCTTTCTTT
CDR3 protein: CASSGTGVGTEAFF
V gene: TRBV9
D gene: TRBD1
clone size: once
J gene: TRBJ1-1

CDR3 DNA: TGTGCCAGTAGTTGGGGGGACAGGGATTCACCCCTCCACTTT
CDR3 protein: CASSWGDRDSPLHF
V gene: TRBV19
D gene: TRBD1
clone size: .
J gene: TRBJ1-6

CDR3 DNA: TGTGCCAGCTCAGGACAGGGGCCAACTAATGAAAAACTGTTTTTT
CDR3 protein: CASSGQGPTNEKLFF
V gene: TRBV18
D gene: TRBD1
clone size: .
J gene: TRBJ1-4

CDR3 DNA: TGCGCCAGCAGCGTTACGTCGGGACAGGGTGTCACCGGGGAGCTGTTTTTT
CDR3 protein: CASSVTSGQGVTGELFF
V gene: TRBV5-1
D gene: TRBD1
clone size: .
J gene: TRBJ2-2

CDR3 DNA: TGTGCCAGCAGCTTAGATCGGGGGACAGGGACGGCTTTCTTT
CDR3 protein: CASSLDRGTGTAFF
V gene: TRBV7-8
D gene: TRBD1
clone size: .
J gene: TRBJ1-1

CDR3 DNA: TGCGCCAGCAGCCAAGGGACAGGGAGATCACCCCTCCACTTT
CDR3 protein: CASSQGTGRSPLHF
V gene: TRBV5-1
D gene: TRBD1
clone size: few
J gene: TRBJ1-6

CDR3 DNA: TGTGCCAGCAGCGGGGACAGGTCCCGAGAGACCCAGTACTTC
CDR3 protein: CASSGDRSRETQYF
V gene: TRBV2
D gene: TRBD1
clone size: .
J gene: TRBJ2-5

CDR3 DNA: TGTGCCAGCAGAAGGGGGCCTAATTCACCCCTCCACTTT
CDR3 protein: CASRRGPNSPLHF
V gene: TRBV2
D gene: TRBD1
clone size: .
J gene: TRBJ1-6

CDR3 DNA: TGTGCCAGCATGGCAGGGAATTACAATCAGCCCCAGCATTTT
CDR3 protein: CASMAGNYNQPQHF
V gene: TRBV5-8
D gene: .
clone size: .
J gene: TRBJ1-5

CDR3 DNA: TGTGCCAGCAGGGTAGCGGGACAGAACTATGGCTACACCTTC
CDR3 protein: CASRVAGQNYGYTF
V gene: TRBV2
D gene: TRBD1
clone size: .
J gene: TRBJ1-2

CDR3 DNA: TGTGCCAGCAGTTACCCGCAGGACAGTTTATATGGCTACACCTTC
CDR3 protein: CASSYPQDSLYGYTF
V gene: TRBV6-6
D gene: .
clone size: .
J gene: TRBJ1-2

CDR3 DNA: TGTGCCAGTAGTAGCCAGGGACTTTTGGGCACTGAAGCTTTCTTT
CDR3 protein: CASSSQGLLGTEAFF
V gene: TRBV19
D gene: .
clone size: .
J gene: TRBJ1-1

CDR3 DNA: TGTGCCAGCGATGCGGGGACAGATACGCAGTATTTT
CDR3 protein: CASDAGTDTQYF
V gene: TRBV6-6
D gene: .
clone size: .
J gene: TRBJ2-3

CDR3 DNA: TGCGCCAGCAGGGGGAGTTCTGGAAACACCATATATTTT
CDR3 protein: CASRGSSGNTIYF
V gene: TRBV5-1
D gene: .
clone size: .
J gene: TRBJ1-3

CDR3 DNA: TGTGCCAGCAGCTCCGGGACTAGCGGCACAGATACGCAGTATTTT
CDR3 protein: CASSSGTSGTDTQYF
V gene: TRBV6-2/TRBV6-3
D gene: TRBD2
clone size: once
J gene: TRBJ2-3

CDR3 DNA: TGTGCCAGCAGCGTTCAGGGAGGGGGTGGAACTGAAGCTTTCTTT
CDR3 protein: CASSVQGGGGTEAFF
V gene: TRBV7-3
D gene: .
clone size: .
J gene: TRBJ1-1

CDR3 DNA: TGTGCCAGCAGCTTTGGCGGGGATACGCAGTATTTT
CDR3 protein: CASSFGGDTQYF
V gene: TRBV7-2
D gene: .
clone size: .
J gene: TRBJ2-3

CDR3 DNA: TGTGCCAGCAGTGTTTCTTGGAGCGAGGGGGCGGCTGAAGCTTTCTTT
CDR3 protein: CASSVSWSEGAAEAFF
V gene: TRBV6-1
D gene: TRBD1
clone size: once
J gene: TRBJ1-1

CDR3 DNA: TGCGCCAGCAGCACAGGGACAGGGGATGGAAACACCATATATTTT
CDR3 protein: CASSTGTGDGNTIYF
V gene: TRBV4-3
D gene: TRBD1
clone size: .
J gene: TRBJ1-3

CDR3 DNA: TGTGCCAGCAACACCGGGACAGGGTCCTATGGCTACACCTTC
CDR3 protein: CASNTGTGSYGYTF
V gene: TRBV7-9
D gene: TRBD1
clone size: .
J gene: TRBJ1-2

CDR3 DNA: TGTGCCAGTAGTATATGGGACAGGGCCGGGGGAGCTGGCTACACCTTC
CDR3 protein: CASSIWDRAGGAGYTF
V gene: TRBV19
D gene: TRBD1
clone size: .
J gene: TRBJ1-2

CDR3 DNA: TGCGCCAGCAGGGTCCAGGGGACCATGAACACTGAAGCTTTCTTT
CDR3 protein: CASRVQGTMNTEAFF
V gene: TRBV5-1
D gene: .
clone size: .
J gene: TRBJ1-1

CDR3 DNA: TGCGCCAGCAGCGATTCTGGGCCGTCCTATGGCTACACCTTC
CDR3 protein: CASSDSGPSYGYTF
V gene: TRBV5-1
D gene: .
clone size: .
J gene: TRBJ1-2

CDR3 DNA: TGTGCCAGCTCACCAGGGCGCCACAATGAGCAGTTCTTC
CDR3 protein: CASSPGRHNEQFF
V gene: TRBV18
D gene: .
clone size: .
J gene: TRBJ2-1

CDR3 DNA: TGTGCCACCAGTGATTCGACAGTGGAGAGATTAGCCCTCCACTTT
CDR3 protein: CATSDSTVERLALHF
V gene: TRBV24-1
D gene: .
clone size: .
J gene: TRBJ1-6

CDR3 DNA: TGCGCCAGCAGACTCCGGGGGGCGCCGGGGGACACCATATATTTT
CDR3 protein: CASRLRGAPGDTIYF
V gene: TRBV5-1
D gene: .
clone size: .
J gene: TRBJ1-3

CDR3 DNA: TGTGCCAGCAGCCAAGGGGGTGGGGCCCAGAATGAGCAGTTCTTC
CDR3 protein: CASSQGGGAQNEQFF
V gene: TRBV3-1/TRBV3-2
D gene: .
clone size: once
J gene: TRBJ2-1

CDR3 DNA: TGCGCCAGCCGTTTTTCTGGGGCCAACGTCCTGACTTTC
CDR3 protein: CASRFSGANVLTF
V gene: TRBV5-1
D gene: .
clone size: once
J gene: TRBJ2-6

CDR3 DNA: TGTGCCATCAGTCCCGGGGATAGCAATCAGCCCCAGCATTTT
CDR3 protein: CAISPGDSNQPQHF
V gene: TRBV10-3
D gene: .
clone size: .
J gene: TRBJ1-5

CDR3 DNA: TGTGCCAGCAGCTTGAGGACAGGGGAATCACCCCTCCACTTT
CDR3 protein: CASSLRTGESPLHF
V gene: TRBV5-5
D gene: TRBD1
clone size: .
J gene: TRBJ1-6